This passage covers 2 T cell receptor beta chains from one sample sequenced in a study of T cell responses to AZD1222 COVID-19 vaccine. The method was immunoSEQ multiplex PCR; TCRdb's version includes in-frame clones alone and lacks a portion of them. Of around 130,000 clones listed, more than 80% are singletons. The source was peripheral blood, collected 28 days after the second dose of the MenACWY control vaccine. Receptors originate from an adult who received the MenACWY meningococcal vaccine as a control.

V gene TRBV27 combines with J gene TRBJ1-5; D call uncertain. This CDR3 comprises 14 residues. V lost 2 bases to trimming and J lost 5 bases, with 10 bases between them. Germline V gene sequence: CDR1 MNHEY, CDR2 SMNVEV (reference sequence). Here the CDR3 reads CASSLRFEDQPQHF. The DNA of the CDR3 is TGTGCCAGCAGTTTAAGGTTCGAAGATCAGCCCCAGCATTTT.

This sequence joins TRBV18 and TRBJ1-1; TRBD1 might be the D (5 bases). Germline loops: CDR1 KGHSH, CDR2 LQKENI. The CDR3 is 13 residues long. V lost 1 base and J lost 6, with 9 bases in between. The chain's CDR3 is CASSPLREAEAFF. In DNA form, the CDR3 reads TGTGCCAGCTCACCACTCAGGGAAGCTGAAGCTTTCTTT.